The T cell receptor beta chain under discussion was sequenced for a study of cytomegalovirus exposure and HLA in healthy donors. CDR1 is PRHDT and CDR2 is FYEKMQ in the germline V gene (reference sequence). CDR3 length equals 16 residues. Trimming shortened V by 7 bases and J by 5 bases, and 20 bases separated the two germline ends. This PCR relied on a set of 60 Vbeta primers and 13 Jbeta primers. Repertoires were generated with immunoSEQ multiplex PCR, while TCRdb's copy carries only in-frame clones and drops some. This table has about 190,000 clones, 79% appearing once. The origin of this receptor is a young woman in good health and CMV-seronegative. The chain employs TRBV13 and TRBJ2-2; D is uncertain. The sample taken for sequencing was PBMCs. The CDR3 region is CASNFPSEDRTGELFF. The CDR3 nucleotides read TGTGCCAGCAACTTCCCGAGTGAGGATCGGACCGGGGAGCTGTTTTTT.